The clone carrying this TCR beta chain has only a few counts. In the authors' workflow: Using reference gene primer amplification, nucleated cell counts were estimated. Clones were read by immunoSEQ multiplex PCR, and TCRdb kept only the in-frame ones, dropping some. The V and J calls and clone size are taken from that table; D and trimming were inferred from the DNA. The sample has about 260,000 clones, around nine tenths seen once. Germline CDR1 and CDR2: KGHDR and SFDVKD. V lost 0 bases to trimming and J lost 7 bases, with 11 bases between them. The CDR3 extends over 14 amino acids. The data originate from a study of blood T cell repertoires in COVID-19. Study-wide context: Acute and convalescent COVID-19 specimens originated in the United States, Italy and Spain. In each case, the material was cDNA or gDNA derived from T cells, B-cell-depleted T cells, or PBMCs.

The specimen was peripheral blood. This TCR was recovered from a man aged 40-55 years with active or convalescent COVID-19. The chain is built from TRBV24-1 and TRBJ1-2, with D unclear. CDR3 region: CATSDLNYASGYTF. The CDR3 region has the DNA TGTGCCACCAGTGATTTGAACTATGCCTCTGGCTACACCTTC.